The 20 T cell receptor beta chains below were found in one sample sequenced in a study of cytomegalovirus exposure and HLA in healthy donors. In the PCR, 60 Vbeta and 13 Jbeta primers were used. Method: immunoSEQ multiplex PCR; TCRdb's copy keeps in-frame clones and lacks some. The profile shows some 150,000 clones, around 77% of them singletons. The sequencing sample was made of PBMCs. The receptor source for this set is a man in his fifties or sixties in good health and CMV-seronegative.

This sequence joins TRBV7-3 and TRBJ2-5, with D tentatively TRBD2 (6 bases). CDR3 size: 14 residues. V lost 2 bases, J lost 10 bases, and 17 bases lay in between. In germline, CDR1 is SGHTA, CDR2 FQGTGA. The CDR3 spells CASSLRPDGGIQYF. The CDR3 nucleotides are TGTGCCAGCAGCTTACGACCGGACGGAGGGATCCAGTACTTC.

The chain carries TRBV7-8 and TRBJ2-1; 11 positions match TRBD2. The ends lost 0 bases at V and 4 bases at J; junction bases unmatched: 11. The CDR3 consists of 19 residues. Germline-derived CDR1 and CDR2 are SGHVS and FQNEAQ. The DNA of the CDR3 is TGTGCCAGCAGCTTAGCTAGCGGGAGGGCCCTACCGTTTTACAATGAGCAGTTCTTC. It is translated as CASSLASGRALPFYNEQFF.

The chain carries TRBV19 and TRBJ2-5, with D tentatively TRBD1 (6 bases). CDR1 LNHDA and CDR2 SQIVND come from the germline V gene (reference sequence). The V and J ends lost 6 bases and 5 bases respectively, with 16 bases between them. The CDR3 loop spans 14 amino acids. CDR3 sequence (DNA): TGTGCCAGTAGCCCCCTTGGGGGCGTGGAGACCCAGTACTTC. Encoded protein: CASSPLGGVETQYF.

The rearrangement joins TRBV27 to TRBJ1-4; 7 nucleotides line up with TRBD1. The J segment lost 5 bases and the V segment lost 3 bases, leaving 9 bases of the junction unmatched. This CDR3 comprises 16 residues. Germline V gene sequence: CDR1 MNHEY, CDR2 SMNVEV (reference sequence). CDR3 sequence reads: CASSLGTAPRNEKLFF. The CDR3 DNA sequence: TGTGCCAGCAGTTTGGGGACAGCCCCTAGAAATGAAAAACTGTTTTTT.

This clone was recorded only once. The V gene is TRBV5-4, the J gene TRBJ2-5; 8 bases match TRBD2. V trimming: 1 base; J trimming: 2 bases; junction bases outside the gene matches: 4. The CDR3 is 15 amino acids. Germline V CDR1 and CDR2: SGHNT, YYREEE (reference sequence). CDR3 sequence reads: CASSLTGGSQETQYF. For the CDR3, the DNA is TGTGCCAGCAGCTTGACGGGGGGGAGTCAAGAGACCCAGTACTTC. The complete variable domain, with remaining parts taken from reference TRBV5-4 and TRBJ2-5, reads ETGVTQSPTHLIKTRGQQVTLRCSSQSGHNTVSWYQQALGQGPQFIFQYYREEENGRGNFPPRFSGLQFPNYSSELNVNALELDDSALYLCASSLTGGSQETQYFGPGTRLLVL.

This clone was picked up one time. This chain connects TRBV5-4 to TRBJ2-1; 9 bases align to TRBD1. CDR3 length: 17 amino acids. CDR1 and CDR2 from the germline V gene are SGHNT and YYREEE (reference sequence). J gave up 9 bases and V 3 bases, and 16 bases lay outside the gene matches. The CDR3 spells CASSSKSGTGTSGEQFF. CDR3 bases: TGTGCCAGCAGCTCTAAGTCCGGGACAGGGACCTCGGGTGAGCAGTTCTTC.

The rearrangement links TRBV5-1 to TRBJ1-4, with no clear D. Germline CDR1 reads SGHRS; CDR2 reads YFSETQ. Trimming took off 5 bases at V and 0 bases at J, with 8 bases between the two ends. The CDR3 loop spans 14 amino acids. CDR3 coding DNA: TGCGCCAGCAGGGAGGGAGCAACTAATGAAAAACTGTTTTTT. Translated, it gives CASREGATNEKLFF.

The chain couples TRBV7-6 to TRBJ2-5, with a tentative D call TRBD1 (5 bases). Germline loops: CDR1 SGHVS, CDR2 FNYEAQ. V shed 5 bases and J shed 5 bases, with 21 bases lying between them. This CDR3 comprises 16 residues. CDR3 nucleotide sequence: TGTGCCAGCAGCCCTCGGACACTAATCGTGAGGGAGACCCAGTACTTC. It encodes CASSPRTLIVRETQYF.

This rearrangement joins TRBV4-3 to TRBJ2-7; D ambiguous. The CDR3 covers 14 residues. V shed 0 bases and J shed 3 bases, with 9 bases lying between them. Germline V lookup: CDR1 LGHNA, CDR2 YSLEER. The CDR3 sequence is CASSQELPGYEQYF. The DNA of the CDR3 is TGCGCCAGCAGCCAAGAATTGCCAGGCTACGAGCAGTACTTC.

The chain couples TRBV5-4 to TRBJ2-1; 7 bases are shared with TRBD2. V trimming: 7 bases; J trimming: 12 bases; junction bases outside the gene matches: 19. This CDR3 region has 15 residues. Germline CDR1 is SGHNT and CDR2 is YYREEE (reference sequence). The CDR3 coding sequence is TGTGCCAGCGGGGCGCGGGGGACGGCAAGTGCGGGGCAGTTCTTC. Translated, it gives CASGARGTASAGQFF.

The chain joins TRBV5-6 to TRBJ1-4; 9 nucleotides match TRBD1. Losses at the gene ends were 6 bases for V and 2 bases for J; bases not matched to a gene: 5. Germline loops: CDR1 SGHDT, CDR2 YYEEEE. The length of the CDR3 is 15 residues. CDR3 protein: CASTLGQGTNEKLFF. CDR3 in DNA: TGTGCCAGCACCCTGGGACAGGGCACTAATGAAAAACTGTTTTTT.

This chain connects TRBV11-2 to TRBJ1-5, with TRBD1 matching 9 bases. This CDR3 comprises 16 residues. Germline V lookup: CDR1 SGHAT, CDR2 FQNNGV. Unmatched junction bases numbered 10, after V lost 4 bases and J lost 6 bases. DNA for the CDR3: TGTGCCAGCAGCTCATCGTTACAGGGGGCTGCTCAGCCCCAGCATTTT. Translation: CASSSSLQGAAQPQHF.

Only one count was recorded for this clone. The CDR3: CASSQEPPPSAHTQYF. The CDR3, as DNA: TGCGCCAGCAGCCAAGAACCCCCCCCGAGCGCGCATACGCAGTATTTT. This sequence joins TRBV4-3 and TRBJ2-3; the D is unclear. The germline V gene encodes CDR1 LGHNA and CDR2 YSLEER. V gave up 0 bases and J gave up 7 bases, with 17 bases separating them. The CDR3 consists of 16 residues.

The V call is TRBV7-6, the J call TRBJ1-5; TRBD1 might be the D (6 bases). The germline CDR1 and CDR2 sequences are SGHVS and FNYEAQ. The CDR3 is 13 amino acids. V was cut by 5 bases and J by 5 bases, with 10 bases left in between. For the CDR3, the DNA is TGTGCCAGCAGCCTACAGGGAGATCAGCCCCAGCATTTT. This gives the protein CASSLQGDQPQHF.

The chain recombines TRBV7-8 with TRBJ1-2; TRBD1 matches at 7 bases. The CDR3 is 14 residues long. Losses at the gene ends were 1 base for V and 8 bases for J; bases not matched to a gene: 7. Germline assignment: CDR1 SGHVS and CDR2 FQNEAQ. In DNA, the CDR3 is TGTGCCAGCAGCTTAGTCCGGGCAGGGGGAGGCTACACCTTC. Translated, it gives CASSLVRAGGGYTF.

This clone was seen once. The chain employs TRBV20-1 and TRBJ2-1; D might be TRBD2 (6 bases). Germline loops: CDR1 DFQATT, CDR2 SNEGSKA (reference sequence). V dropped 8 bases and J dropped 6 bases, with 11 bases sitting between them. There are 11 residues in the CDR3. Here the CDR3 reads CSPRLVNEQFF. The CDR3 DNA sequence: TGCAGTCCCAGACTAGTCAATGAGCAGTTCTTC.

V usage is TRBV28 and J usage is TRBJ2-7; 8 nucleotides match TRBD1. The ends lost 6 bases at V and 2 bases at J; junction bases unmatched: 9. Germline lookup yields CDR1 MDHEN and CDR2 SYDVKM. This CDR3 is built from 15 residues. CDR3 coding DNA: TGTGCCAGCAGGGGAACCGGGACAGGACCCTACGAGCAGTACTTC. This encodes CASRGTGTGPYEQYF. The variable domain in full, with the rest retrieved from reference TRBV28 and TRBJ2-7, is DVKVTQSSRYLVKRTGEKVFLECVQDMDHENMFWYRQDPGLGLRLIYFSYDVKMKEKGDIPEGYSVSREKKERFSLILESASTNQTSMYLCASRGTGTGPYEQYFGPGTRLTVT.

The chain is built from TRBV6-4 and TRBJ2-2, with 7 bases identical to TRBD2. With 6 bases clipped from V and 0 bases from J, the junction kept 1 base outside the gene matches. CDR1 is MRHNA, CDR2 SNTAGT, per germline. This CDR3 comprises 14 residues. As DNA, the CDR3 is TGTGCCAGCAGCGGACTAGCGAACACCGGGGAGCTGTTTTTT. It translates to CASSGLANTGELFF.

The CDR3 reads CASSRDRFNEKLFF. CDR3 nucleotides: TGTGCCAGCAGCCGAGACAGGTTTAATGAAAAACTGTTTTTT. V is TRBV7-2 and J is TRBJ1-4; D may be TRBD1 (6 bases). CDR3 length equals 14 residues. Per the germline V gene, CDR1 is SGHTA and CDR2 is FQGNSA. V lost 5 bases, J lost 4 bases, and 11 bases lay in between.

The chain has TRBV5-1 and TRBJ2-3; 9 bases fit TRBD2. The CDR3 is 14 amino acids. Germline loops: CDR1 SGHRS, CDR2 YFSETQ. Trimming took 7 bases from V and 6 from J; bases not matched to a gene: 9. The CDR3 region has the DNA TGCGCCAGCGCAGCAGGACTAGCGTCCGATACGCAGTATTTT. The encoded protein is CASAAGLASDTQYF.